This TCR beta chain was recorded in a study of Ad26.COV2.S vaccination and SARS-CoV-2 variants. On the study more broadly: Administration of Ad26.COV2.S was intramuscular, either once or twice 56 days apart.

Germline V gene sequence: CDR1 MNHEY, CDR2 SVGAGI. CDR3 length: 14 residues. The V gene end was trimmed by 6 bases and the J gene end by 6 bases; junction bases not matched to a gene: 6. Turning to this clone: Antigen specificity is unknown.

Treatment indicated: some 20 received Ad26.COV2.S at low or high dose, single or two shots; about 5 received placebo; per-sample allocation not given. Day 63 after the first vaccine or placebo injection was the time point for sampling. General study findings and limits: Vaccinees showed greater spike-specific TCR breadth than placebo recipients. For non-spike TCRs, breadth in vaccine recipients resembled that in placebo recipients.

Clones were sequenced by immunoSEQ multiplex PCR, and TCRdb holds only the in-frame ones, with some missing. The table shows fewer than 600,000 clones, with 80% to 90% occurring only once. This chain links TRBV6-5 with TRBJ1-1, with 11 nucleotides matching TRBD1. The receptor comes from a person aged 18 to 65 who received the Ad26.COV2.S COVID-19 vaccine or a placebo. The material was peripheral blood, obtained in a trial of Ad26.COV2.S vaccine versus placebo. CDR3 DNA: TGTGCCAGCAGGGGGACAGGGGGTGGCGCTGAAGCTTTCTTT. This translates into CASRGTGGGAEAFF.